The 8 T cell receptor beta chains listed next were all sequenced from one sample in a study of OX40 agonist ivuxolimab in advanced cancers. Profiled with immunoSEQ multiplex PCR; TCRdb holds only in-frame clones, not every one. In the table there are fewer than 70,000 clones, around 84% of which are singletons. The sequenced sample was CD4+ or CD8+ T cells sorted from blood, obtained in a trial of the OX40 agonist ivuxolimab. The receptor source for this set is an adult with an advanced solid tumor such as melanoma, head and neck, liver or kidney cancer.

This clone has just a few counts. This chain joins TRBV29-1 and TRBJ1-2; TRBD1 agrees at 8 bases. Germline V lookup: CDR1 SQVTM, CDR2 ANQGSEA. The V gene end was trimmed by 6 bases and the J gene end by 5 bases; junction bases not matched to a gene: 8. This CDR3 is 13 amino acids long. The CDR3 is CSVSDRDFYGYTF. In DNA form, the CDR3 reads TGCAGCGTGTCGGACAGGGACTTTTATGGCTACACCTTC.

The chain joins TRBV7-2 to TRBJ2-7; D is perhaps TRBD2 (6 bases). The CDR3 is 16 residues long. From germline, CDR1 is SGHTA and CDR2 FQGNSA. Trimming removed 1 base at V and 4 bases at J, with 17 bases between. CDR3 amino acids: CASSLVPRVGGYEQYF. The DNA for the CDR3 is TGTGCCAGCAGCTTAGTGCCCAGGGTAGGAGGGTACGAGCAGTACTTC.

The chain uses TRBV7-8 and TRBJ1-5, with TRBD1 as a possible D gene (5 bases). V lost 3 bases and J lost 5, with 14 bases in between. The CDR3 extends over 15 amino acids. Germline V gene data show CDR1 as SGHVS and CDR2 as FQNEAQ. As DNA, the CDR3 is TGTGCCAGCAGCTTGGGCGACAGTCTCTATCAGCCCCAGCATTTT. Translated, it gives CASSLGDSLYQPQHF.

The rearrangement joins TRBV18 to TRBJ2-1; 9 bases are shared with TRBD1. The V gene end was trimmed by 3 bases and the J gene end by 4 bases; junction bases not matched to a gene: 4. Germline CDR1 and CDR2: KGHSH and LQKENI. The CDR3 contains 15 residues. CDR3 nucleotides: TGTGCCAGCTCACCGGGACAGGGTGGTTACAATGAGCAGTTCTTC. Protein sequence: CASSPGQGGYNEQFF.

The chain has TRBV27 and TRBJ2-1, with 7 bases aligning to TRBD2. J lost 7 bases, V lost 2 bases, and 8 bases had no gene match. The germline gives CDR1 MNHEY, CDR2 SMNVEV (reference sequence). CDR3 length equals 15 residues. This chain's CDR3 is CASSLVMGLPNEQFF. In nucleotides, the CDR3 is TGTGCCAGCAGTTTAGTGATGGGACTACCGAATGAGCAGTTCTTC.

For the CDR3, the DNA is TGCGCCAGCAGCCAACAGGGAGGGCGCACTGGAAACACCATATATTTT. Residues: CASSQQGGRTGNTIYF. The V gene is TRBV5-1, the J gene TRBJ1-3; a weak D match, TRBD1 (6 bases). V gave up 4 bases and J gave up 2 bases, with 16 bases separating them. Germline V gene sequence: CDR1 SGHRS, CDR2 YFSETQ. The CDR3 length is 16 residues. Supplemented by reference TRBV5-1 and TRBJ1-3, the full variable domain reads KAGVTQTPRYLIKTRGQQVTLSCSPISGHRSVSWYQQTPGQGLQFLFEYFSETQRNKGNFPGRFSGRQFSNSRSEMNVSTLELGDSALYLCASSQQGGRTGNTIYFGEGSWLTVV.

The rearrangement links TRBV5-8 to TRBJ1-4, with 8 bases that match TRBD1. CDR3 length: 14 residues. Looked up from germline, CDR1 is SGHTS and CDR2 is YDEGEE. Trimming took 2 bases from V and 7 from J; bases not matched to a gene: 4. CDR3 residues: CASSFPGGTEKLFF. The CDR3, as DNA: TGTGCCAGCAGCTTCCCAGGGGGCACTGAAAAACTGTTTTTT.

The CDR3 protein is CASNWGAGMNTEAFF. Here the CDR3 DNA reads TGTGCCAGCAATTGGGGTGCGGGTATGAACACTGAAGCTTTCTTT. The gene calls are TRBV11-2 and TRBJ1-1; no clear D gene. The V and J ends lost 7 bases and 0 bases respectively, with 15 bases between them. Germline V gives CDR1 SGHAT, CDR2 FQNNGV. This CDR3 spans 15 amino acids.